This TCR beta chain was recorded in a study of post-analysis software for immune sequencing data. Unique-molecular-identifier-tagged TCR beta cDNA libraries were used. From roughly 1 to 10 million T cells, roughly 530,000 cDNA molecules were obtained. MiXCR, run by TCRdb on the PCR reads, gives a single entry per CDR3 protein. The sample lists a few hundred thousand distinct CDR3 sequences; roughly 35% were seen once. This clonotype was recorded a few times. Sequenced sample: blood. The receptor comes from a girl aged 5-17 years with multiple sclerosis.

This chain's CDR3 is CASRPQGYNEQFF. CDR3 nucleotide sequence: TGTGCCAGCAGGCCACAGGGCTACAATGAGCAGTTCTTC. The gene calls are TRBV7-2 and TRBJ2-1; D possibly corresponds to TRBD1 (6 bases). CDR1 and CDR2 (germline): SGHTA, FQGNSA. Trimming took 6 bases from V and 3 from J, leaving 9 bases between them. This CDR3 has 13 residues.